This T cell receptor beta chain was found in a study of vaccination effects on CD4 cells after COVID-19. The overall study: Sampling of a couple of convalescent patients took place 16 days and one week prior to vaccination.

The ViraFEST assay expanded antigen-specific CD4+ T cells with viral peptide pools before sequencing. The culture ran for roughly ten days, and then CD4+ T cells were isolated. The person had PCR-confirmed SARS-CoV-2 infection between March and December 2020. Peptides at approximately 9.6 ug/ml and IL-2 at roughly 9.3 IU/ml were added to fewer than 2.5 million PBMC per well. In this sample, this clone turned up a few times. No antigen is known for it. Measured with immunoSEQ multiplex PCR; TCRdb has only the in-frame clones, and not every one. The sample consists of some 56,000 clones, more than 75% of them appearing once. The CDR3 contains 12 residues. CDR1 is SNHLY and CDR2 is FYNNEI in the germline V gene. With V trimmed by 5 bases and J by 5 bases, 0 bases remained unmatched.

The chain is built from TRBV2 and TRBJ2-5; 9 bases are a match to TRBD2. Source: CD4+ T cells from PBMCs cultured with HIV peptides, taken before COVID-19 vaccination. Subset specified: HIV-1 Nef peptide pool negative control/reference culture. The receptor's source is a human donor who had a prior SARS-CoV-2 infection. This CDR3 is CASSTSGETQYF. The CDR3 bases are TGTGCCAGCAGTACTAGCGGGGAGACCCAGTACTTC.